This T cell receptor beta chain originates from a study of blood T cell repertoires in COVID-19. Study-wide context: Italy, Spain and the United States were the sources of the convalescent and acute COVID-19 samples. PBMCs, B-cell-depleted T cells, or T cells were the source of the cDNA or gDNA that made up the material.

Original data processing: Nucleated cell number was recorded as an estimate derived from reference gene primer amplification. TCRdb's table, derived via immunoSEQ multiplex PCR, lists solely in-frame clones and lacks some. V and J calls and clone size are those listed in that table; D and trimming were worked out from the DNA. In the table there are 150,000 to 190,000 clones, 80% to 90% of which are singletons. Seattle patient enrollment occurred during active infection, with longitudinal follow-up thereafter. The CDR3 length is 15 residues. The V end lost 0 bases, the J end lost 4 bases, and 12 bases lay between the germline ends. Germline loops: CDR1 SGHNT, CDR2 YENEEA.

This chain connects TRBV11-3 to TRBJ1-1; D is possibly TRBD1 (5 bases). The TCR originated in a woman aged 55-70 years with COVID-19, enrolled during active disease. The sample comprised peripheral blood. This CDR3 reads CASSLDGGKATEAFF. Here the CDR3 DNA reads TGTGCCAGCAGCTTAGATGGGGGGAAGGCCACTGAAGCTTTCTTT.